Listed below are T cell receptor beta chains from one sample, sequenced in a study of CD8+CD57+ T cells in acquired aplastic anemia. TCRdb recomputed calls from the reads with MiXCR, one row per CDR3 protein. The data hold about 190,000 distinct CDR3 sequences, with roughly half observed a single time. Sequencing input: sorted CD4+, CD8+, or CD8+CD57+ T cells (not recorded which) from PBMCs. The source is a human donor in good health, serving as a control. CDR3s include the opening cysteine and the closing phenylalanine or tryptophan. The order of the fields is V gene, clone size, D gene, J gene, CDR3 DNA, CDR3 protein. The D gene is left open where the match is weak. Not all rows give a size; the values are once, few, many and, for expanded clones, a class.

V: TRBV30; size: few; D: -; J: TRBJ1-4; DNA: TGTGCCTCCGATCTGGGGGGCGGGAATGAAAAACTGTTTTTT; CDR3: CASDLGGGNEKLFF
V: TRBV20-1; size: -; D: TRBD2; J: TRBJ2-5; DNA: TGCAGTGCAAAGCGGGGGGCTCAAGAGACCCAGTACTTC; CDR3: CSAKRGAQETQYF
V: TRBV7-3; size: many; D: TRBD2; J: TRBJ2-3; DNA: TGTGCCAGCAGCTCCTCTAGCGGGGGAGAGCAGTATTTT; CDR3: CASSSSSGGEQYF
V: TRBV20-1; size: -; D: -; J: TRBJ1-2; DNA: TGCAGTGCTCTACCGACGGTTGACTATGGCTACACCTTC; CDR3: CSALPTVDYGYTF
V: TRBV19; size: -; D: -; J: TRBJ2-7; DNA: TGTGCCAGTAGTATAGGGTCAGGCCAAAACTACGAGCAGTACTTC; CDR3: CASSIGSGQNYEQYF
V: TRBV19; size: once; D: -; J: TRBJ2-3; DNA: TGTGCCAGTAGTCCATCTTGGGGACGCACAGATACGCAGTATTTT; CDR3: CASSPSWGRTDTQYF
V: TRBV2; size: many; D: TRBD1; J: TRBJ2-5; DNA: TGTGCCAGCAGTGTTCCCGTCGGGACAGGCGGGGAGACCCAGTACTTC; CDR3: CASSVPVGTGGETQYF
V: TRBV6-5; size: many; D: -; J: TRBJ2-1; DNA: TGTGCCAGCAGTTACTTGACTACGAGCTCCTACAATGAGCAGTTCTTC; CDR3: CASSYLTTSSYNEQFF
V: TRBV27; size: few; D: -; J: TRBJ1-2; DNA: TGTGCCAGCAGTCCGACACCTCGGGCGGACTATGGCTACACCTTC; CDR3: CASSPTPRADYGYTF
V: TRBV5-8; size: many; D: TRBD2; J: TRBJ2-7; DNA: TGTGCCAGCAGCCGCCTGACTAGCGGGGGATCCTACGAGCAGTACTTC; CDR3: CASSRLTSGGSYEQYF
V: TRBV20-1; size: once; D: -; J: TRBJ2-1; DNA: TGCAGTGCTAGGAATCGGGCATCATACAATGAGCAGTTCTTC; CDR3: CSARNRASYNEQFF